The present entry profiles one TCR beta chain with its context. Its antigen is currently unknown. The CDR3 extends over 13 amino acids. CDR1 and CDR2 (germline): SGHNT, YENEEA. V was pared by 1 base and J by 6 bases, with 7 bases between. Assay used: immunoSEQ multiplex PCR; TCRdb lists only in-frame clones, some missing. The sample includes 510,000 or so clones, 87% of them seen just once. The data were taken from a study of Ad26.COV2.S vaccination and SARS-CoV-2 variants. The treatment was: 15 to 20 received Ad26.COV2.S at low or high dose, single or two shots; about 5 received placebo; per-sample allocation not given. Day 63 after the first vaccine or placebo injection was the time point for sampling. An 18-55-year-old adult in Boston served as donor. The vaccine antigen was prefusion-stabilized Wuhan SARS-CoV-2 spike. Study observations and caveats: The authors reported substantial breadth in spike-specific CD8+ and CD4+ T cell responses after vaccination.

The gene calls are TRBV11-3 and TRBJ2-1; D gene unclear. Sequencing used peripheral blood, obtained in a trial of Ad26.COV2.S vaccine versus placebo. The receptor was derived from a person aged 18-65 years who received the Ad26.COV2.S COVID-19 vaccine or a placebo. The CDR3: CASSLGPLNEQFF. CDR3 sequence (DNA): TGTGCCAGCAGCTTAGGACCTCTCAATGAGCAGTTCTTC.